These 25 T cell receptor beta chains share one sample of origin, sequenced in a study of T-cell memory formation after mild COVID-19. One entry per CDR3 protein results from TCRdb running MiXCR on the 5' RACE reads. The data show some 130,000 distinct CDR3 sequences, approximately 15% seen once. The sample was PBMCs or a T cell subset sorted from them (not recorded which). The receptors originated from an adult woman who had mild COVID-19 (a few samples of this study predate the infection). Cell type and time point are not known.

This chain links TRBV9 with TRBJ1-1, with D perhaps matching TRBD1 (6 bases). Germline CDR1 is SGDLS and CDR2 is YYNGEE. Trimming cost V 4 bases and J 1 base, with 11 bases left between them. The CDR3 has 14 residues. The CDR3 sequence: CASSPRGRNTEAFF. Here the CDR3 DNA reads TGTGCCAGCAGCCCCAGGGGAAGGAACACTGAAGCTTTCTTT.

This chain joins TRBV12-3 or TRBV12-4 and TRBJ2-6, with a tentative D call TRBD1 (5 bases). The CDR3 contains 14 residues. The V and J ends lost 6 bases and 5 bases respectively, with 11 bases between them. CDR3 sequence (DNA): TGTGCCAGCAGCCAGGGTCGCCGGGCCAACGTCCTGACTTTC. Translated: CASSQGRRANVLTF.

This clonotype turned up a few times. The rearrangement uses TRBV5-1 and TRBJ1-4, with D possibly being TRBD1 (6 bases). CDR3 length: 13 amino acids. V lost 3 bases, J lost 4 bases, and 7 bases lay in between. Germline V lookup: CDR1 SGHRS, CDR2 YFSETQ. CDR3: CASSWGLNEKLFF. The CDR3 nucleotides read TGCGCCAGCAGCTGGGGGCTTAATGAAAAACTGTTTTTT.

The chain carries TRBV19 and TRBJ1-2; 7 bases fit TRBD1. After removal of 6 bases from V and 0 bases from J, the junction contained 4 bases not matched to a gene. Germline V gene data show CDR1 as LNHDA and CDR2 as SQIVND (reference sequence). The CDR3 runs 14 residues. CDR3 loop: CASSPGTANYGYTF. For the CDR3, the DNA is TGTGCCAGTAGCCCTGGGACAGCTAACTATGGCTACACCTTC.

The V gene is TRBV4-2, the J gene TRBJ1-2; TRBD1 agrees at 8 bases. J gave up 4 bases and V 4 bases, and 5 bases lay outside the gene matches. The CDR3 spans 14 residues. Germline V gene lookup returns CDR1 LGHNA and CDR2 YNFKEQ. CDR3 bases: TGTGCCAGCAGCCCGACAGGGGAGGCCTATGGCTACACCTTC. It codes for CASSPTGEAYGYTF.

This clonotype was counted ten times or more. V usage is TRBV10-3 and J usage is TRBJ2-1; 7 nucleotides align to TRBD1. The germline V gene encodes CDR1 ENHRY and CDR2 SYGVKD. V was pared by 11 bases and J by 4 bases, with 8 bases of the junction left unmatched. There are 13 residues in the CDR3. CDR3: CASQGEGYNEQFF. The CDR3 DNA is TGTGCCTCCCAGGGGGAAGGATACAATGAGCAGTTCTTC.

The CDR3 loop is CASSLALPGTPYNEQFF. CDR3 in DNA: TGCGCCAGCAGCTTGGCTTTGCCAGGGACCCCCTACAATGAGCAGTTCTTC. This chain links TRBV5-1 with TRBJ2-1; D possibly matches TRBD1 or TRBD2 (5 bases each). V gave up 0 bases and J gave up 2 bases, with 15 bases separating them. Germline V CDR1 and CDR2: SGHRS, YFSETQ. This CDR3 spans 17 amino acids.

This clonotype appeared many times. This chain connects TRBV5-6 to TRBJ2-7, with unresolved D. The CDR3 length is 13 residues. Germline V gene sequence: CDR1 SGHDT, CDR2 YYEEEE. V lost 2 bases and J 3 bases, leaving 9 bases between the germline ends. The CDR3 loop reads CASSFGLDYEQYF. The CDR3 region has the DNA TGTGCCAGCAGCTTCGGGCTTGACTACGAGCAGTACTTC.

V is TRBV2 and J is TRBJ2-1, with a weak D call TRBD2 (6 bases). The germline V gene encodes CDR1 SNHLY and CDR2 FYNNEI. The CDR3 consists of 13 residues. Trimming removed 6 bases from V and 7 bases from J, with 13 bases in between. The CDR3 DNA sequence: TGTGCCAGCAGGTGGAGGGAAACAAATGAGCAGTTCTTC. Protein sequence: CASRWRETNEQFF.

There are a few counts of this clonotype. The DNA for the CDR3 is TGTGCCAGCAGCTTAAATCTGGGACGGGGGACAAGGGAGCTGTTTTTT. This codes for CASSLNLGRGTRELFF. The J gene is TRBJ2-2, the V gene TRBV7-3; TRBD1 or TRBD2 may be the D gene (6 bases each). Per the germline V gene, CDR1 is SGHTA and CDR2 is FQGTGA. Trimming pared 1 base from V and 9 bases from J, leaving 18 bases between. This CDR3 is 16 amino acids long.

This chain links TRBV20-1 with TRBJ2-2, with D perhaps matching TRBD2 (5 bases). Germline lookup yields CDR1 DFQATT and CDR2 SNEGSKA (reference sequence). This CDR3 spans 14 amino acids. V dropped 6 bases and J dropped 3 bases, with 14 bases sitting between them. CDR3 bases: TGCAGTGCCAGTCGGGGTTGGGACACCGGGGAGCTGTTTTTT. As protein: CSASRGWDTGELFF.

J is TRBJ2-1 and V is TRBV29-1; 11 positions agree with TRBD2. This CDR3 is built from 14 residues. J lost 7 bases, V lost 4 bases, and 6 bases had no gene match. CDR1 and CDR2 from the germline V gene are SQVTM and ANQGSEA. The CDR3 DNA reads as TGCAGCGTTGCCCCTAGCGGGGGGATAAATGAGCAGTTCTTC. Translated: CSVAPSGGINEQFF.

This clonotype appeared a few times. V and J are TRBV12-3 or TRBV12-4 and TRBJ1-1, with D maybe TRBD1 (5 bases). This CDR3 has 14 amino acids. V lost 5 bases, J lost 1 base, and 11 bases lay in between. The CDR3 sequence: CASSLMGGNTEAFF. The CDR3 DNA reads as TGTGCCAGCAGTCTGATGGGGGGGAACACTGAAGCTTTCTTT.

This chain links TRBV5-1 with TRBJ2-7; TRBD1 agrees at 7 bases. CDR1 and CDR2 from the germline V gene are SGHRS and YFSETQ. V shed 4 bases and J 6 bases; nucleotides not matched to a gene: 7. This CDR3 contains 13 residues. The CDR3 protein is CASSPGTAGEQYF. The CDR3 DNA reads as TGCGCCAGCAGCCCCGGGACAGCCGGCGAGCAGTACTTC.

This clonotype came up many times. The V call is TRBV7-9, the J call TRBJ2-5; TRBD2 matches 7 bases. This CDR3 contains 16 residues. V dropped 2 bases and J dropped 5; count of bases not matched to a gene: 11. Germline CDR1 SEHNR, CDR2 FQNEAQ (reference sequence). The CDR3 protein is CASSLSSGGGGETQYF. The DNA of the CDR3 is TGTGCCAGCAGCTTATCTAGCGGAGGAGGAGGGGAGACCCAGTACTTC.

The chain joins TRBV5-6 to TRBJ2-3, with D possibly TRBD2 on 6 matching bases. The CDR3 loop spans 15 amino acids. Germline V gene sequence: CDR1 SGHDT, CDR2 YYEEEE. V lost 0 bases and J lost 3, with 11 bases in between. The CDR3 protein is CASSLGGAGTDTQYF. In nucleotides, the CDR3 is TGTGCCAGCAGCTTGGGCGGGGCCGGAACAGATACGCAGTATTTT.

This clonotype came up many times. The V gene is TRBV5-1, the J gene TRBJ2-7; TRBD1 aligns across 9 bases. The J segment lost 3 bases and the V segment lost 2 bases, leaving 6 bases of the junction unmatched. In germline, CDR1 is SGHRS, CDR2 YFSETQ. CDR3 length: 15 amino acids. The CDR3 region is CASSLQGQGHYEQYF. CDR3 DNA sequence: TGCGCCAGCAGCTTACAGGGACAGGGACACTACGAGCAGTACTTC.

The CDR3 protein is CASSRGLAGAADTQYF. CDR3 bases: TGTGCCAGCTCAAGGGGACTAGCGGGGGCAGCAGATACGCAGTATTTT. This chain connects TRBV18 to TRBJ2-3; 14 bases match TRBD2. Germline assignment: CDR1 KGHSH and CDR2 LQKENI. Germline trimming cut 5 bases from V and 4 bases from J; bases unmatched to any gene: 5. The CDR3 is 16 residues long. Supplemented by reference TRBV18 and TRBJ2-3, the full variable domain reads NAGVMQNPRHLVRRRGQEARLRCSPMKGHSHVYWYRQLPEEGLKFMVYLQKENIIDESGMPKERFSAEFPKEGPSILRIQQVVRGDSAAYFCASSRGLAGAADTQYFGPGTRLTVL.

The chain carries TRBV7-9 and TRBJ2-3; 7 nucleotides align to TRBD1. V trimming: 5 bases; J trimming: 0 bases; junction bases outside the gene matches: 2. CDR3 length: 14 amino acids. The germline CDR1 and CDR2 sequences are SEHNR and FQNEAQ (reference sequence). The CDR3 loop is CASSGTVSTDTQYF. In DNA form, the CDR3 reads TGTGCCAGCAGCGGGACAGTTAGCACAGATACGCAGTATTTT.

This clonotype was observed a few times. The genes are TRBV9 and TRBJ2-3; 10 nucleotides agree with TRBD2. Germline CDR1 SGDLS, CDR2 YYNGEE. This CDR3 has 12 amino acids. Trimming at V came to 3 bases and at J to 10 bases, leaving 2 bases not matched to a gene. The chain's CDR3 is CASSAGTSAQYF. The CDR3 DNA reads TGTGCCAGCAGCGCTGGGACTAGCGCGCAGTATTTT. The full variable domain, with the rest looked up from reference TRBV9 and TRBJ2-3, is DSGVTQTPKHLITATGQRVTLRCSPRSGDLSVYWYQQSLDQGLQFLIQYYNGEERAKGNILERFSAQQFPDLHSELNLSSLELGDSALYFCASSAGTSAQYFGPGTRLTVL.

This chain uses TRBV9 with TRBJ2-6; the D call may be TRBD1 or TRBD2 (5 bases each). Trimming took 2 bases from V and 0 from J, leaving 12 bases between them. Germline CDR1 reads SGDLS; CDR2 reads YYNGEE. The CDR3 spans 17 residues. The CDR3 protein is CASSVRGTVSGANVLTF. The CDR3 bases are TGTGCCAGCAGCGTGAGGGGAACGGTCTCTGGGGCCAACGTCCTGACTTTC.

This clonotype was picked up a small number of times. This rearrangement joins TRBV5-1 to TRBJ2-1, with no clear D. Germline V lookup: CDR1 SGHRS, CDR2 YFSETQ. Trimming stripped 3 bases from V and 7 bases from J, with 11 bases between. CDR3 length equals 13 residues. CDR3: CASSSPSFNEQFF. CDR3 nucleotides: TGCGCCAGCAGCTCCCCTTCCTTTAATGAGCAGTTCTTC. Variable domain in full (rest from reference TRBV5-1 and TRBJ2-1): KAGVTQTPRYLIKTRGQQVTLSCSPISGHRSVSWYQQTPGQGLQFLFEYFSETQRNKGNFPGRFSGRQFSNSRSEMNVSTLELGDSALYLCASSSPSFNEQFFGPGTRLTVL.

V and J are TRBV7-6 and TRBJ2-2; 9 bases fit TRBD2. The CDR3 sequence is 19 residues long. Losses at the gene ends were 5 bases for V and 0 bases for J; bases not matched to a gene: 13. Germline CDR1 is SGHVS and CDR2 is FNYEAQ. The CDR3 loop reads CASSPRGYLAGANTGELFF. The DNA for the CDR3 is TGTGCCAGCAGCCCCCGAGGTTATTTAGCGGGAGCGAACACCGGGGAGCTGTTTTTT.

This chain uses TRBV18 with TRBJ2-7; D call uncertain. Trimming left V 6 bases short and J 3 bases short, with 12 bases between. Germline CDR1 KGHSH, CDR2 LQKENI. The CDR3 spans 13 residues. In nucleotides, the CDR3 is TGTGCCAGCTCCTATACCTACGACTACGAGCAGTACTTC. Translating it yields CASSYTYDYEQYF.

The V call is TRBV24-1, the J call TRBJ2-2; no clear D gene. The germline V gene encodes CDR1 KGHDR and CDR2 SFDVKD. The CDR3 consists of 12 residues. With 11 bases removed from V and 7 bases from J, the gap between germline ends came to 13 bases. The DNA of the CDR3 is TGTGCCATCAGGCCCGAAAACGGGGAGCTGTTTTTT. This gives the protein CAIRPENGELFF.